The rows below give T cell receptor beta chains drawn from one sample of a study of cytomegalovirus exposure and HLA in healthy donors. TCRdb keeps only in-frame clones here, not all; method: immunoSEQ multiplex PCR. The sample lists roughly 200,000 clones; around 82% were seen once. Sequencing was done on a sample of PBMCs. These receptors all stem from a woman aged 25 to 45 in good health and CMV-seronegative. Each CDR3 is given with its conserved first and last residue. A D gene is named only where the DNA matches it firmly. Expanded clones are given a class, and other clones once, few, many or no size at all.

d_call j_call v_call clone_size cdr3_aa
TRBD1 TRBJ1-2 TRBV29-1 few CSVDPGQGVDYGYTF
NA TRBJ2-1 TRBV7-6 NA CASSDRVYNEQFF
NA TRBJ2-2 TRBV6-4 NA CASSDGFEVGELFF
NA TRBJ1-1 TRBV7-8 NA CASSLVYGAAGSTEAFF
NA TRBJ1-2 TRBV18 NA CASSPSNFAGYTF
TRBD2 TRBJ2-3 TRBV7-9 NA CASSGTSGSGRTDTQYF
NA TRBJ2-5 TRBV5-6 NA CASSFPTGLTQYF
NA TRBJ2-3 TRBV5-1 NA CASSPDRNTDTQYF
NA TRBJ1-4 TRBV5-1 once CASSLSRGSSREKLFF
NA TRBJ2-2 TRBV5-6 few CASRPFPGANTGELFF
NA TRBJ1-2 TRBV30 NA CAWSVNSLRGGYTF
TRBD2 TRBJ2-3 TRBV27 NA CASSLRVGGLAGDTQYF
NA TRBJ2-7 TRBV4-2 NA CASSQAQVTYEQYF
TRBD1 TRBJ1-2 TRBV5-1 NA CASSFRGQQDYGYTF
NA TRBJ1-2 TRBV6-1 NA CASSEAGRGGYTF
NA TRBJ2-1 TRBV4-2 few CASSQEGGGANEQFF
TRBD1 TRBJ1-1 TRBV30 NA CAWSGQGEDTEAFF
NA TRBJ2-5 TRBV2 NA CASRRNLGGETQYF
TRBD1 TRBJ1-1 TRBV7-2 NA CASSFYRGYTEAFF
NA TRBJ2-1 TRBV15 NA CATSSAQRNEQFF
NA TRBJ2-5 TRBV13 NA CASSLTGRRETQYF
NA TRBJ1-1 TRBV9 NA CASSATAANTEAFF
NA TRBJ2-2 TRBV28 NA CASSRRTRSTGELFF
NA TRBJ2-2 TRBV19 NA CASSRVLPATHTGELFF
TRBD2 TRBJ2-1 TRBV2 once CATSSPSGRPSSYNEQFF
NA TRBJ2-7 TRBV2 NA CASSEMASYEQYF
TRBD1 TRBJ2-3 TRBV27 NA CASNGQGRITQYF
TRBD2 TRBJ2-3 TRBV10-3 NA CAIRLAGDTDTQYF
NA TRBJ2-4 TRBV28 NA CASSARRGISTGNIQYF
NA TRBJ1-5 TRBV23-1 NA CASTDRSQHF
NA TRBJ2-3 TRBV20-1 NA CSASLGDTQYF
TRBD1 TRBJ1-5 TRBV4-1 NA CASSQFLTGAGGPQHF
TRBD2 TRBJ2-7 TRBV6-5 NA CASSPGTSLFYEQYF
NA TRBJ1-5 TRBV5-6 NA CASSSATEGLPQHF
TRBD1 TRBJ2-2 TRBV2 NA CASSGTVRSPNTGELFF
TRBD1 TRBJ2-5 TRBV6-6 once CASSSPGTGEETQYF
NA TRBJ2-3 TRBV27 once CASSLKGLSRGLGGHTQYF
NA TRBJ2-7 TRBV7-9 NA CASSTWDKQYF
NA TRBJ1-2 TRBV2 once CASSLGQPPYGYTF
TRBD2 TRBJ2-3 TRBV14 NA CASSHVLAGPDTQYF
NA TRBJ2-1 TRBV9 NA CASSVAGGAEGEQFF
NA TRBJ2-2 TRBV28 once CASRPTGTGELFF
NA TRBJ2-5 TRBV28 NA CASSVSEYLIRETQYF
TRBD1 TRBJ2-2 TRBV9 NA CASSVASGQADTGELFF
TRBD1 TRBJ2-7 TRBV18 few CASSLPTGSFDEQYF
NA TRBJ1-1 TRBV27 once CASSLWVGGSGGTEAFF
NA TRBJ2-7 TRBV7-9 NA CSSSLVSVRSYEQYF
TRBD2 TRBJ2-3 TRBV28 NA CASSFVAGTDTQYF
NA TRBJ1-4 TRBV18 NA CASSPRQVSTNEKLFF
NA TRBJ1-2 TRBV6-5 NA CASSEVGGGNGYTF
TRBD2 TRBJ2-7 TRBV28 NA CASSLWPSGTYEQYF